The rows below give T cell receptor beta chains drawn from one sample of a study of blood T cell repertoires in COVID-19. Libraries were prepared by immunoSEQ multiplex PCR; TCRdb keeps only in-frame clonotypes and omits some of them. The sample has 400,000 or so clones, 70% to 90% seen once. What was sequenced was PBMCs or T cells enriched from blood (not recorded which). Source of these receptors: a woman aged 40 to 49 with acute COVID-19. CDR3s include the opening cysteine and the closing phenylalanine or tryptophan. The D gene is left open where the match is weak. For some rows the clone size is stated as once, few or many, or as a class when expanded; others skip it.

TRBJ2-7 NA NA TRBV11-2 CASSLTGQLSYEQYF TGTGCCAGCAGCTTAACAGGACAACTCTCCTACGAGCAGTACTTC
TRBJ2-2 TRBD2 NA TRBV7-2 CASRYSGGSNTGELFF TGTGCCAGCAGATATAGCGGGGGGTCGAACACCGGGGAGCTGTTTTTT
TRBJ1-5 NA NA TRBV9 CASSVGPGEQPQHF TGTGCCAGCAGCGTAGGGCCAGGGGAACAGCCCCAGCATTTT
TRBJ2-7 TRBD1 NA TRBV7-2 CASSARDRGGYEQYF TGTGCCAGCAGCGCGCGGGACAGGGGGGGCTACGAGCAGTACTTC
TRBJ1-4 NA NA TRBV19 CASRGRSNEKLFF TGTGCCAGTAGGGGCAGGTCTAATGAAAAACTGTTTTTT
TRBJ2-6 TRBD1 once TRBV5-1 CASTTGQSSGANVLTF TGCGCCAGTACAACGGGACAGTCCTCTGGGGCCAACGTCCTGACTTTC
TRBJ1-2 TRBD1 NA TRBV19 CASRHAGTEHGYTF TGTGCCAGTAGGCACGCTGGGACAGAACATGGCTACACCTTC
TRBJ1-2 TRBD1 NA TRBV29-1 CSVDPLSPFTGDYGYTF TGCAGCGTTGATCCTCTATCACCATTTACAGGGGACTATGGCTACACCTTC
TRBJ1-5 TRBD1 NA TRBV2 CASKKYRGVDQPQHF TGTGCCAGCAAGAAATACAGGGGAGTAGATCAGCCCCAGCATTTT
TRBJ1-1 TRBD1 NA TRBV29-1 CSVPGTGNTEAFF TGCAGCGTCCCCGGGACAGGGAACACTGAAGCTTTCTTT
TRBJ1-3 TRBD1 NA TRBV2 CASSTRDRPSTSGNTIYF TGTGCCAGCAGTACCCGGGACAGGCCGTCAACCTCTGGAAACACCATATATTTT
TRBJ2-7 TRBD1 NA TRBV10-2 CASSESGQGYEQYF TGCGCCAGCAGTGAGTCGGGACAGGGCTACGAGCAGTACTTC
TRBJ1-1 TRBD1 NA TRBV2 CASRGQLNTEAFF TGTGCCAGCAGGGGACAGTTGAACACTGAAGCTTTCTTT
TRBJ1-1 TRBD1 NA TRBV7-6 CASSYKGQIEAFF TGTGCCAGCAGCTACAAGGGACAGATTGAAGCTTTCTTT
TRBJ2-2 NA NA TRBV30 CAWTGYSNTGELFF TGTGCCTGGACAGGATACTCGAACACCGGGGAGCTGTTTTTT
TRBJ2-2 TRBD2 NA TRBV24-1 CATGPGLALGELFF TGTGCCACCGGACCGGGACTAGCGTTGGGGGAGCTGTTTTTT
TRBJ1-2 NA NA TRBV7-9 CASSFDTGGYTF TGTGCCAGCAGCTTTGACACAGGTGGCTACACCTTC
TRBJ1-1 NA NA TRBV5-1 CASNLDLGGTEAFF TGCGCCAGCAATTTGGACTTGGGAGGAACTGAAGCTTTCTTT
TRBJ1-5 NA NA TRBV19 CASSIDRSNQPQHF TGTGCCAGTAGTATAGATCGGAGCAATCAGCCCCAGCATTTT
TRBJ2-7 NA NA TRBV15 CATSRDRVGYEQYF TGTGCCACCAGCAGAGACAGGGTTGGCTACGAGCAGTACTTC
TRBJ2-4 TRBD1 NA TRBV24-1 CATSDTGTGEGKNIQYF TGTGCCACCAGTGATACCGGGACAGGGGAGGGCAAAAACATTCAGTACTTC
TRBJ1-2 NA NA TRBV6-5 CASSYGGRAGYTF TGTGCCAGCAGTTACGGGGGCAGGGCGGGCTACACCTTC
TRBJ2-3 NA NA TRBV11-2 CASSLVGRGGVRHTDTQYF TGTGCCAGCAGCTTAGTCGGGCGGGGCGGAGTGAGACACACAGATACGCAGTATTTT
TRBJ1-1 NA NA TRBV30 CAWSYRSDTEAFF TGTGCCTGGAGTTACAGGTCGGACACTGAAGCTTTCTTT
TRBJ1-1 NA few TRBV6-5 CASSSSPGNTEAFF TGTGCCAGCAGCTCGTCACCCGGGAACACTGAAGCTTTCTTT
TRBJ1-1 NA NA TRBV28 CASSLSPGLGNTEAFF TGTGCCAGCAGTTTATCCCCAGGTTTGGGGAACACTGAAGCTTTCTTT
TRBJ1-4 TRBD1 NA TRBV7-2 CASSLISGGREKLFF TGTGCCAGCAGCTTAATTTCAGGGGGCAGAGAAAAACTGTTTTTT
TRBJ2-2 NA NA TRBV6-5 CASSYSKQGAGELFF TGTGCCAGCAGTTACTCGAAGCAGGGTGCCGGGGAGCTGTTTTTT
TRBJ1-6 NA NA TRBV5-6 CASSLVGAGGSPLHF TGTGCCAGCAGCTTAGTAGGGGCAGGTGGCTCACCCCTCCACTTT
TRBJ2-1 TRBD1 NA TRBV9 CASSGSRQGVTYNEQFF TGTGCCAGCAGCGGCTCCCGACAGGGGGTGACTTACAATGAGCAGTTCTTC
TRBJ1-5 NA few TRBV12-3/TRBV12-4 CASSRQEDQPQHF TGTGCCAGCAGCCGACAGGAGGATCAGCCCCAGCATTTT